The 25 T cell receptor beta chains below were found in one sample sequenced in a study of beta chain features in type 1 diabetes (dated by TCRdb to 2016 to 2019). Library generation was performed with the immunoSEQ multiplex PCR assay. All of the isolated RNA was reverse transcribed with the High Capacity cDNA Reverse Transcription Kit, so expressed TCRB transcripts were sequenced. The clones in this table, taken by TCRdb from immuneACCESS, are in-frame only. Not every clone is retained; where verified, under half of the shortfall comes from an unresolved V gene, and the cause of the rest is unknown. The sample table lists under 350,000 clones, under 8.5% of them with a count of one. The ten top clones hold roughly 1% of the sample. What was sequenced was central memory CD4+ T cells from blood. These receptors originate from a woman younger than 35 in good health.

The chain is built from TRBV10-3 and TRBJ2-7; no clear D. The CDR3 has 12 amino acids. V was pared by 4 bases and J by 6 bases, with 10 bases between. Germline assignment: CDR1 ENHRY and CDR2 SYGVKD. This CDR3 reads CAISVDTREQYV. The CDR3, as DNA: TGTGCCATCAGTGTCGACACTCGCGAGCAGTACGTC.

As for this clone: A read error is possible here, since a much larger clone lies one base away. This chain links TRBV2 with TRBJ1-6; D gene unclear. The CDR3 sequence is 12 residues long. CDR1 is SNHLY and CDR2 is FYNNEI in the germline V gene. Trimming pared 3 bases from V and 12 bases from J, leaving 9 bases between. This chain's CDR3 is CASSEGNGPLHF. The CDR3 DNA is TGTGCCAGCAGTGAGGGCAACGGACCCCTCCACTTT.

With respect to this clone: The sample has other DNA sequences that encode this CDR3 too. V usage is TRBV7-2 and J usage is TRBJ2-3; maybe TRBD1 (6 bases). The germline V gene encodes CDR1 SGHTA and CDR2 FQGNSA. This CDR3 region has 14 residues. Trimming shortened V by 5 bases and J by 2 bases, and 11 bases separated the two germline ends. DNA of the CDR3: TGTGCCAGCAGCCCATGGACAGACACAGATACGCAGTATTTT. It specifies CASSPWTDTDTQYF.

This clone came up a few times. The chain employs TRBV7-9 and TRBJ2-6; tentative D call: TRBD1 (6 bases). Per germline, CDR1 SEHNR and CDR2 FQNEAQ (reference sequence). The CDR3 loop spans 17 amino acids. Trimming cost V 5 bases and J 0 bases, with 14 bases left between them. The CDR3 DNA follows: TGTGCCAGCAGCGGGGGCCCTCCCAGCTCTGGGGCCAACGTCCTGACTTTC. Its protein product is CASSGGPPSSGANVLTF.

This chain links TRBV7-2 with TRBJ2-5; 7 bases line up with TRBD2. Germline V CDR1 and CDR2: SGHTA, FQGNSA. V gave up 8 bases and J gave up 1 base; unmatched junction bases: 7. The CDR3 consists of 14 residues. CDR3 nucleotides: TGTGCCAGCGGGAGCGGGGCCTTCCAAGAGACCCAGTACTTC. It encodes CASGSGAFQETQYF.

This clone was seen a handful of times. The chain has TRBV27 and TRBJ2-5; 12 bases are a match to TRBD1. Germline V gives CDR1 MNHEY, CDR2 SMNVEV (reference sequence). With 6 bases clipped from V and 5 bases from J, the junction kept 7 bases outside the gene matches. The CDR3 extends over 15 amino acids. CDR3 amino acids: CASRGDRGRRETQYF. The CDR3 coding sequence is TGTGCCAGCAGGGGGGACAGGGGGCGCCGGGAGACCCAGTACTTC.

This rearrangement joins TRBV6-4 to TRBJ2-1; the D gene could be TRBD1 or TRBD2 (5 bases each). The length of the CDR3 is 14 residues. Trimming left V 7 bases short and J 2 bases short, with 12 bases between. Looked up from germline, CDR1 is MRHNA and CDR2 is SNTAGT. As DNA, the CDR3 is TGTGCCAGCAAGGCAGGGAGTACCTACAATGAGCAGTTCTTC. The encoded protein is CASKAGSTYNEQFF.

V usage is TRBV29-1 and J usage is TRBJ1-1, with D possibly matching TRBD1 (5 bases). V was pared by 5 bases and J by 6 bases, with 13 bases between. From germline, CDR1 is SQVTM and CDR2 ANQGSEA. The CDR3 loop spans 12 amino acids. This chain's CDR3 is CSVKQVSAEAFF. The CDR3 DNA sequence: TGCAGCGTTAAACAGGTATCGGCTGAAGCTTTCTTT.

The chain has TRBV9 and TRBJ1-5; no clear D gene. Germline V lookup: CDR1 SGDLS, CDR2 YYNGEE. This CDR3 contains 14 residues. Trimming removed 2 bases from V and 0 bases from J, with 6 bases in between. DNA of the CDR3: TGTGCCAGCAGCGTTGGGTATAGCAATCAGCCCCAGCATTTT. Translation: CASSVGYSNQPQHF.

The rearrangement uses TRBV5-1 and TRBJ1-1, with 7 nucleotides matching TRBD1. The CDR3 has 14 amino acids. From germline, CDR1 is SGHRS and CDR2 YFSETQ. The ends lost 4 bases at V and 7 bases at J; junction bases unmatched: 10. The CDR3 DNA reads as TGCGCCAGCAGCCCAGGACAGGTGATGGATGAAGCTTTCTTT. This sequence encodes CASSPGQVMDEAFF. Variable domain in full (rest from reference TRBV5-1 and TRBJ1-1): KAGVTQTPRYLIKTRGQQVTLSCSPISGHRSVSWYQQTPGQGLQFLFEYFSETQRNKGNFPGRFSGRQFSNSRSEMNVSTLELGDSALYLCASSPGQVMDEAFFGQGTRLTVV.

V gene TRBV14 combines with J gene TRBJ1-1; tentative D call: TRBD1 (5 bases). CDR3 length: 13 residues. Trimming cost V 4 bases and J 5 bases, with 11 bases left between them. CDR1 and CDR2 from the germline V gene are SGHDN and FVKESK. The CDR3 region is CASSLQGRTEAFF. Written as DNA, the CDR3 is TGTGCCAGCAGCCTTCAGGGAAGGACTGAAGCTTTCTTT.

This clone was counted between two and nine times. V is TRBV7-9 and J is TRBJ2-3; TRBD1 matches 10 bases. Per germline, CDR1 SEHNR and CDR2 FQNEAQ (reference sequence). This CDR3 has 16 residues. The V segment lost 6 bases and the J segment 3 bases; nucleotides outside the gene matches: 9. CDR3 DNA sequence: TGTGCCAGCAGACCACCCGGGACAGGGGAAACAGATACGCAGTATTTT. This codes for CASRPPGTGETDTQYF. The full variable domain, with the rest looked up from reference TRBV7-9 and TRBJ2-3, is DTGVSQNPRHKITKRGQNVTFRCDPISEHNRLYWYRQTLGQGPEFLTYFQNEAQLEKSRLLSDRFSAERPKGSFSTLEIQRTEQGDSAMYLCASRPPGTGETDTQYFGPGTRLTVL.

The gene calls are TRBV7-8 and TRBJ1-2; a weak D match, TRBD1 (5 bases). Per germline, CDR1 SGHVS and CDR2 FQNEAQ. The CDR3 totals 15 residues. Deletions cut 5 bases from V and 8 bases from J, with 21 bases between. The CDR3 DNA reads TGTGCCAGCAGCCCGAGGGAGGGTTTCGGGGGAGGCTACACCTTC. This gives the protein CASSPREGFGGGYTF.

DNA of the CDR3: TGTGCCAGCAGCTTTAGCAATCAGCCCCAGCATTTT. Its protein product is CASSFSNQPQHF. V gene TRBV7-2 combines with J gene TRBJ1-5; D gene uncertain. Trimming removed 3 bases from V and 0 bases from J, with 0 bases in between. Germline V lookup: CDR1 SGHTA, CDR2 FQGNSA. CDR3 size: 12 residues.

This chain uses TRBV6-5 with TRBJ1-2; 7 bases map to TRBD1. This CDR3 is built from 14 residues. After removal of 6 bases from V and 5 bases from J, the junction contained 9 bases not matched to a gene. Germline CDR1 reads MNHEY; CDR2 reads SVGAGI. The CDR3: CASRSGGSWYGYTF. DNA for the CDR3: TGTGCCAGCAGATCAGGGGGGTCTTGGTATGGCTACACCTTC.

This chain links TRBV6-5 with TRBJ1-2, with a possible D match to TRBD1 (6 bases). Germline values: CDR1 MNHEY, CDR2 SVGAGI. The CDR3 covers 13 residues. The V end was cut by 8 bases, the J end by 5 bases, with 15 bases between. CDR3 sequence: CASRMDSRYGYTF. The CDR3 DNA follows: TGTGCCAGCCGAATGGACAGCCGATATGGCTACACCTTC.

The rearrangement joins TRBV19 to TRBJ1-3; D is unclear. CDR1 is LNHDA, CDR2 SQIVND, per germline (reference sequence). The CDR3 covers 14 residues. The V and J ends lost 3 bases and 3 bases respectively, with 9 bases between them. The CDR3 here is CASSMGGNGNTIYF. CDR3 bases: TGTGCCAGTAGTATGGGCGGGAATGGAAACACCATATATTTT.

This clone was observed a few times. The chain recombines TRBV5-6 with TRBJ2-7; no clear D. The ends were cut back, 4 bases at V and 7 bases at J, with 12 bases in the middle. Germline-derived CDR1 and CDR2 are SGHDT and YYEEEE. This CDR3 comprises 12 residues. CDR3 coding DNA: TGTGCCAGCAGCATTAGGTTCCGGGAGCAGTACGTC. Translation: CASSIRFREQYV.

CDR3 bases: TGTGCCAGCAGCCAAGTGACCGAAGCTTTCTTT. The encoded protein is CASSQVTEAFF. This chain connects TRBV14 to TRBJ1-1; D is uncertain. Germline CDR1 SGHDN, CDR2 FVKESK. This CDR3 comprises 11 residues. V shed 1 base and J shed 8 bases, with 5 bases lying between them.

The chain uses TRBV7-8 and TRBJ2-6; D uncertain. The CDR3 contains 18 residues. V was pared by 5 bases and J by 0 bases, with 17 bases between. CDR1 and CDR2 (germline): SGHVS, FQNEAQ. In DNA, the CDR3 is TGTGCCAGCAGCCGTCTCATAGGTTACGTCTCTGGGGCCAACGTCCTGACTTTC. It is translated as CASSRLIGYVSGANVLTF. The full variable domain, in which reference TRBV7-8 and TRBJ2-6 provide the parts outside the CDR3, is GAGVSQSPRYKVAKRGQDVALRCDPISGHVSLFWYQQALGQGPEFLTYFQNEAQLDKSGLPSDRFFAERPEGSVSTLKIQRTQQEDSAVYLCASSRLIGYVSGANVLTFGAGSRLTVL.

The chain links TRBV19 to TRBJ2-5; 8 bases are a match to TRBD2. CDR1 LNHDA and CDR2 SQIVND come from the germline V gene (reference sequence). The J segment lost 2 bases and the V segment lost 6 bases, leaving 2 bases of the junction unmatched. This CDR3 region has 13 residues. CDR3 protein: CASRGLAQETQYF. The CDR3 DNA sequence: TGTGCCAGTAGAGGACTAGCTCAAGAGACCCAGTACTTC.

This clone was detected ten times or more. V gene TRBV27 combines with J gene TRBJ1-2; 12 bases match TRBD1. CDR1 and CDR2 from the germline V gene are MNHEY and SMNVEV (reference sequence). Trimming took 4 bases from V and 6 from J; bases not matched to a gene: 6. The CDR3 runs 15 residues. The CDR3 region is CASSSSGTGGHGYTF. The DNA of the CDR3 is TGTGCCAGCAGTTCTTCCGGGACAGGGGGCCATGGCTACACCTTC.

V and J are TRBV11-1 and TRBJ2-7; the D call may be TRBD1 or TRBD2 (5 bases each). CDR1 and CDR2 (germline): SGHAT, FQDESV (reference sequence). The V gene lost 2 bases and the J gene lost 2 bases, with 13 bases spanning the gap. This CDR3 region has 15 residues. The CDR3 region has the DNA TGTGCCAGCAGCTTAAACCCCCGAGGGGCCTACGAGCAGTACTTC. The encoded protein is CASSLNPRGAYEQYF.

This clone was counted between two and nine times. The chain joins TRBV19 to TRBJ2-3; D not resolved. V was clipped by 7 bases and J by 2 bases, with 19 bases between them. This CDR3 is 16 amino acids long. Germline CDR1 reads LNHDA; CDR2 reads SQIVND (reference sequence). CDR3 in DNA: TGTGCCAGTAAGACAAACGTTAATTCGATCACAGATACGCAGTATTTT. Encoded protein: CASKTNVNSITDTQYF.

This clone came up a few times. The J gene is TRBJ2-7, the V gene TRBV5-1; TRBD2 matches 11 bases. This CDR3 comprises 14 residues. From germline, CDR1 is SGHRS and CDR2 YFSETQ. Losses at the gene ends were 4 bases for V and 6 bases for J; bases not matched to a gene: 6. For the CDR3, the DNA is TGCGCCAGCAGCGTACTAGCGGGAGTAGGCGAGCAGTACTTC. It yields the protein CASSVLAGVGEQYF.